This passage covers 30 T cell receptor beta chains from one sample sequenced in a study of cytomegalovirus exposure and HLA in healthy donors. PCR involved 60 Vbeta and 13 Jbeta primers. Data came from immunoSEQ multiplex PCR; TCRdb stores just in-frame clones and leaves some out. Of about 140,000 clones listed, 70% to 85% are singletons. The sample was PBMCs. The receptor source for this set is a woman aged 40-49 years in good health and CMV-seronegative.

The chain combines TRBV10-3 with TRBJ2-3; 14 bases fit TRBD2. V was pared by 6 bases and J by 3 bases, with 5 bases of the junction left unmatched. Germline CDR1 ENHRY, CDR2 SYGVKD. The CDR3 is made up of 16 amino acids. The CDR3 nucleotides read TGTGCCATCAGCGGGGGACTAGCGGGAGTAACAGATACGCAGTATTTT. It translates to CAISGGLAGVTDTQYF.

This clone turned up a few times. V gene TRBV19 combines with J gene TRBJ2-1; the D gene is possibly TRBD2 (6 bases). V dropped 3 bases and J dropped 2 bases, with 14 bases sitting between them. This CDR3 has 16 residues. Germline V lookup: CDR1 LNHDA, CDR2 SQIVND (reference sequence). The CDR3: CASSIFSAGTYNEQFF. The CDR3 DNA reads as TGTGCCAGTAGTATCTTTTCGGCGGGGACCTACAATGAGCAGTTCTTC.

The chain joins TRBV10-3 to TRBJ2-5; D possibly corresponds to TRBD2 (6 bases). With 10 bases removed from V and 5 bases from J, the gap between germline ends came to 20 bases. This CDR3 region has 14 residues. Germline CDR1 reads ENHRY; CDR2 reads SYGVKD. The chain's CDR3 is CATAEAGIWETQYF. Written as DNA, the CDR3 is TGTGCCACGGCAGAGGCGGGAATTTGGGAGACCCAGTACTTC.

This clone has only one observation. The chain couples TRBV21-1 to TRBJ2-7; the tabulated D call, TRBD1, remains unverified against the DNA. TRBV21-1 is a documented pseudogene. This CDR3 is 15 amino acids long. As DNA, the CDR3 is TGTGCCAGCAGCACTCACAGGGAGCCCCCCTACGAGCAGTACTTC. Translating it yields CASSTHREPPYEQYF.

This rearrangement joins TRBV18 to TRBJ2-7; D perhaps matches TRBD1 (6 bases). The CDR3 has 15 residues. From germline, CDR1 is KGHSH and CDR2 LQKENI. V was clipped by 3 bases and J by 3 bases, with 15 bases between them. The CDR3 sequence: CASSPVQGTSYEQYF. In DNA form, the CDR3 reads TGTGCCAGCTCACCGGTACAGGGAACCAGCTACGAGCAGTACTTC.

The chain has TRBV12-5 and TRBJ1-2, with D unresolved. V dropped 5 bases and J dropped 2 bases, with 12 bases sitting between them. The germline CDR1 and CDR2 sequences are LGHNT and FRNRAP. CDR3 length: 14 amino acids. The CDR3 spells CASGPKRGNYGYTF. The CDR3, as DNA: TGTGCTAGTGGTCCCAAGCGGGGAAACTATGGCTACACCTTC.

This chain links TRBV28 with TRBJ1-2, with D possibly matching TRBD1 (5 bases). The CDR3 length is 13 residues. Trimming took off 3 bases at V and 4 bases at J, with 9 bases between the two ends. CDR1 and CDR2 (germline): MDHEN, SYDVKM. The CDR3 here is CASSFGGLYGYTF. The CDR3 nucleotides read TGTGCCAGCAGTTTCGGGGGTCTCTATGGCTACACCTTC.

The chain is built from TRBV4-1 and TRBJ2-3, with a possible D match to TRBD1 (6 bases). CDR1 is MGHRA and CDR2 is YSYEKL in the germline V gene. CDR3 length: 16 residues. The germline V and J ends were trimmed by 4 bases and 2 bases, with 16 bases remaining between them. CDR3 sequence: CASSPSDDRSTDTQYF. The DNA for the CDR3 is TGCGCCAGCAGCCCATCAGACGACAGGTCCACAGATACGCAGTATTTT.

The chain combines TRBV21-1 with TRBJ2-3; the tabulated D call, TRBD1, remains unverified against the DNA. TRBV21-1 is a known pseudogene. The length of the CDR3 is 16 residues. CDR3 amino acids: CATKTVTGTNTDTQYF. The DNA for the CDR3 is TGTGCCACCAAGACCGTAACAGGGACGAACACAGATACGCAGTATTTT.

The rearrangement joins TRBV9 to TRBJ2-7, with D perhaps TRBD2 (5 bases). The ends were cut back, 4 bases at V and 7 bases at J, with 18 bases in the middle. The CDR3 sequence is 14 residues long. CDR1 and CDR2 from the germline V gene are SGDLS and YYNGEE. The CDR3 spells CASSPQAAGREQYF. DNA of the CDR3: TGTGCCAGCAGCCCCCAAGCGGCAGGCCGGGAGCAGTACTTC.

This chain connects TRBV5-4 to TRBJ2-7; 8 bases match TRBD1. V shed 5 bases, J shed 2 bases, and the junction held 6 bases outside the gene matches. CDR1 is SGHNT and CDR2 is YYREEE in the germline V gene (reference sequence). This CDR3 region has 14 residues. CDR3 sequence reads: CASSRDRIPYEQYF. DNA for the CDR3: TGTGCCAGCAGTCGGGACAGGATTCCCTACGAGCAGTACTTC.

The rearrangement uses TRBV2 and TRBJ1-2, with 10 nucleotides matching TRBD1. The CDR3 runs 15 residues. J lost 2 bases, V lost 4 bases, and 4 bases had no gene match. Germline CDR1 SNHLY, CDR2 FYNNEI. CDR3 bases: TGTGCCAGCAGTGGACAGGGGGCTCTAAACTATGGCTACACCTTC. Amino acids: CASSGQGALNYGYTF.

The chain uses TRBV7-3 and TRBJ2-1; maybe TRBD2 (5 bases). There are 15 residues in the CDR3. The V gene lost 5 bases and the J gene lost 1 base, with 12 bases spanning the gap. Germline V CDR1 and CDR2: SGHTA, FQGTGA. CDR3 residues: CASSPRGSSYNEQFF. The DNA for the CDR3 is TGTGCCAGCAGCCCGCGAGGGAGTTCCTACAATGAGCAGTTCTTC.

The CDR3 coding sequence is TGTGCCAGCAGCTTAAGCACCGCCCAAGAGACCCAGTACTTC. This gives the protein CASSLSTAQETQYF. The V gene is TRBV7-2, the J gene TRBJ2-5; D remains ambiguous. V shed 2 bases and J shed 1 base, with 8 bases lying between them. The CDR3 has 14 residues. In germline, CDR1 is SGHTA, CDR2 FQGNSA.

The CDR3 sequence is CASSLVDQPQHF. DNA for the CDR3: TGTGCCAGCAGCTTGGTCGATCAGCCCCAGCATTTT. The chain has TRBV5-6 and TRBJ1-5; D unclear. The CDR3 is 12 residues long. Germline V gives CDR1 SGHDT, CDR2 YYEEEE. The V end lost 0 bases, the J end lost 5 bases, and 3 bases lay between the germline ends.

The genes are TRBV29-1 and TRBJ2-7; TRBD2 matches at 15 bases. Germline CDR1 is SQVTM and CDR2 is ANQGSEA. The CDR3 has 15 amino acids. J gave up 2 bases and V 6 bases, and 5 bases lay outside the gene matches. The CDR3 sequence is CSVGGLAGGTYEQYF. CDR3 nucleotide sequence: TGCAGCGTGGGGGGACTAGCGGGAGGAACCTACGAGCAGTACTTC.

This clone was counted only a few times. This CDR3 reads CATGGRGHYNEQFF. CDR3 in DNA: TGTGCCACCGGGGGGCGGGGCCACTACAATGAGCAGTTCTTC. The chain combines TRBV7-2 with TRBJ2-1, with D perhaps TRBD2 (7 bases). The CDR3 totals 14 residues. Trimming left V 10 bases short and J 3 bases short, with 16 bases between. Germline V gives CDR1 SGHTA, CDR2 FQGNSA.

Regarding this clone: At one boundary the junction diverges from the germline segment, which might be a read error. The chain is built from TRBV14 and TRBJ2-7; TRBD2 aligns across 8 bases. Germline V gives CDR1 SGHDN, CDR2 FVKESK. The CDR3 length is 13 residues. The chain's CDR3 is CATSGSATYEQYF. CDR3 nucleotide sequence: TGTGCCACCAGCGGGAGTGCAACCTACGAGCAGTACTTC.

The chain employs TRBV4-2 and TRBJ1-4, with D possibly matching TRBD1 (5 bases). V shed 1 base and J shed 6 bases, with 9 bases lying between them. This CDR3 is built from 14 residues. Germline V lookup: CDR1 LGHNA, CDR2 YNFKEQ. CDR3 loop: CASSQVRGDEKLFF. CDR3 nucleotide sequence: TGTGCCAGCAGCCAAGTACGGGGGGATGAAAAACTGTTTTTT.

This clone has a handful of counts. This chain connects TRBV7-9 to TRBJ2-5, with TRBD2 matching over 7 bases. Trimming removed 1 base from V and 4 bases from J; junction bases left unmatched: 6. This CDR3 comprises 15 residues. Germline lookup yields CDR1 SEHNR and CDR2 FQNEAQ (reference sequence). CDR3: CASSLVGGPVETQYF. The CDR3 coding sequence is TGTGCCAGCAGCTTAGTGGGAGGGCCGGTAGAGACCCAGTACTTC. Full variable domain (remainder filled in from reference TRBV7-9 and TRBJ2-5): DTGVSQNPRHKITKRGQNVTFRCDPISEHNRLYWYRQTLGQGPEFLTYFQNEAQLEKSRLLSDRFSAERPKGSFSTLEIQRTEQGDSAMYLCASSLVGGPVETQYFGPGTRLLVL.

V gene TRBV7-6 combines with J gene TRBJ2-1, with D unresolved. Trimming took 1 base from V and 0 from J, leaving 10 bases between them. Looked up from germline, CDR1 is SGHVS and CDR2 is FNYEAQ. This CDR3 region has 16 residues. CDR3 bases: TGTGCCAGCAGCTTAGTTCCGCCTAGCTCCTACAATGAGCAGTTCTTC. It is translated as CASSLVPPSSYNEQFF.

This clone was counted once. The chain employs TRBV27 and TRBJ2-7; a weak D match, TRBD1 (6 bases). This CDR3 region has 15 residues. V lost 2 bases and J 0 bases, leaving 11 bases between the germline ends. In germline, CDR1 is MNHEY, CDR2 SMNVEV (reference sequence). CDR3 in amino acids: CASSLRTASSYEQYF. CDR3 DNA: TGTGCCAGCAGTTTAAGGACAGCGAGCTCCTACGAGCAGTACTTC.

Written as DNA, the CDR3 is TGTGCCAGCAGCTTGGCGGGGGGGTTGGAGACCCAGTACTTC. Translated, it gives CASSLAGGLETQYF. The chain uses TRBV5-4 and TRBJ2-5, with 8 bases that match TRBD2. This CDR3 has 14 amino acids. V shed 0 bases, J shed 5 bases, and the junction held 3 bases outside the gene matches. From germline, CDR1 is SGHNT and CDR2 YYREEE (reference sequence).

The chain couples TRBV5-1 to TRBJ1-2; no definite D call. The germline CDR1 and CDR2 sequences are SGHRS and YFSETQ. CDR3 length: 13 residues. V lost 2 bases, J lost 5 bases, and 10 bases lay in between. The CDR3 sequence: CASSFGERYGYTF. The CDR3 DNA is TGCGCCAGCAGCTTTGGGGAGAGGTATGGCTACACCTTC.

This chain connects TRBV7-2 to TRBJ2-1; the match to TRBD1 covers 7 bases. In germline, CDR1 is SGHTA, CDR2 FQGNSA. V gave up 8 bases and J gave up 3 bases; unmatched junction bases: 4. The CDR3 is 13 amino acids. The DNA for the CDR3 is TGTGCCAGCGCCGGGACAGTCTACAATGAGCAGTTCTTC. This sequence encodes CASAGTVYNEQFF.

This chain joins TRBV11-2 and TRBJ2-5, with 9 bases matching TRBD2. The CDR3 runs 13 residues. V was pared by 8 bases and J by 3 bases, with 4 bases of the junction left unmatched. Germline V gene sequence: CDR1 SGHAT, CDR2 FQNNGV. The DNA for the CDR3 is TGTGCCAGCCGCGGGGGGGCAGAAGAGACCCAGTACTTC. This codes for CASRGGAEETQYF.

This chain joins TRBV5-4 and TRBJ2-7, with 10 positions matching TRBD1. The length of the CDR3 is 14 residues. Losses at the gene ends were 9 bases for V and 0 bases for J; bases not matched to a gene: 6. Germline CDR1 and CDR2: SGHNT and YYREEE (reference sequence). CDR3 sequence (DNA): TGTGCCACTAAAGGGACAGGGGTCTCCTACGAGCAGTACTTC. Its translation: CATKGTGVSYEQYF.

The chain combines TRBV9 with TRBJ2-1, with 8 bases lining up with TRBD2. Trimming at V came to 2 bases and at J to 8 bases, leaving 15 bases not matched to a gene. Germline CDR1 reads SGDLS; CDR2 reads YYNGEE. The CDR3 loop spans 17 amino acids. In nucleotides, the CDR3 is TGTGCCAGCAGCGTGGGTCCCGGGACTAGTCGGGTCGATGAGCAGTTCTTC. This sequence encodes CASSVGPGTSRVDEQFF.

The chain recombines TRBV6-6 with TRBJ2-3; D gene ambiguous. V lost 6 bases and J 2 bases, leaving 12 bases between the germline ends. The germline gives CDR1 MNHNY, CDR2 SVGAGI (reference sequence). The CDR3 length is 14 residues. CDR3 region: CASRSIAHTDTQYF. DNA for the CDR3: TGTGCCAGCAGGAGTATCGCGCACACAGATACGCAGTATTTT.

V usage is TRBV7-8 and J usage is TRBJ1-1; D is uncertain. The CDR3 consists of 13 residues. Germline CDR1 SGHVS, CDR2 FQNEAQ. With 5 bases removed from V and 0 bases from J, the gap between germline ends came to 7 bases. CDR3 sequence: CASSLRMNTEAFF. The CDR3, as DNA: TGTGCCAGCAGCCTACGCATGAACACTGAAGCTTTCTTT.